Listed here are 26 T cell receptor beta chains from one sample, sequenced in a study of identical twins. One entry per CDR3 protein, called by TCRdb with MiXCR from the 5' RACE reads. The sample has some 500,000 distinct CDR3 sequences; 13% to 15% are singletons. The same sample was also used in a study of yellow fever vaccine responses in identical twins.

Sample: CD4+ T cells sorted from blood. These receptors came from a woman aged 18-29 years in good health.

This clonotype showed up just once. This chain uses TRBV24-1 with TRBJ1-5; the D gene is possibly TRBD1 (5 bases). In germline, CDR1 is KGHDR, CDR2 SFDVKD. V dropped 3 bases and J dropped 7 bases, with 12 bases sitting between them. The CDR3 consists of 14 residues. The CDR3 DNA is TGTGCCACCAGTGATACTTGGCGGGGCCAGCCCCAGCATTTT. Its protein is CATSDTWRGQPQHF.

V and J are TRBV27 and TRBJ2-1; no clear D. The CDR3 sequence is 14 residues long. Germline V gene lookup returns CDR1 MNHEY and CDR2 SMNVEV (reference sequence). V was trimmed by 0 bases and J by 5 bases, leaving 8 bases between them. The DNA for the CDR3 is TGTGCCAGCAGTTTATCCGCGAAGAACAATGAGCAGTTCTTC. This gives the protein CASSLSAKNNEQFF.

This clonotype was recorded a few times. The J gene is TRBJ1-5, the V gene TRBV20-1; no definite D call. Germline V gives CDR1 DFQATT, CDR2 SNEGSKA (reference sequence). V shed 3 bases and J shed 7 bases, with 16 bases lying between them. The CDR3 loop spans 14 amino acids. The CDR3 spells CSARDLRDLQPQHF. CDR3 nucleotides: TGCAGTGCTAGGGACCTAAGGGATTTGCAGCCCCAGCATTTT.

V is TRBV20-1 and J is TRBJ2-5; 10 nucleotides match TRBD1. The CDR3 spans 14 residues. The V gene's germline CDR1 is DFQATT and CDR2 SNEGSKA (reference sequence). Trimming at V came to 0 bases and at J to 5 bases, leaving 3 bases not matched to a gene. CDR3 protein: CSARDGTGDETQYF. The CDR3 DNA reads TGCAGTGCTAGAGACGGGACAGGGGACGAGACCCAGTACTTC.

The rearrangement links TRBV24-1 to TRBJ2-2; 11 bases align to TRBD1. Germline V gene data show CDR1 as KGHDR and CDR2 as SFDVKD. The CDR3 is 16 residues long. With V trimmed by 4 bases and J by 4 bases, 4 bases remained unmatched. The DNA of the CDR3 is TGTGCCACCAGTGACCCCGGGACAGGGGGCACCGGGGAGCTGTTTTTT. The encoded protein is CATSDPGTGGTGELFF.

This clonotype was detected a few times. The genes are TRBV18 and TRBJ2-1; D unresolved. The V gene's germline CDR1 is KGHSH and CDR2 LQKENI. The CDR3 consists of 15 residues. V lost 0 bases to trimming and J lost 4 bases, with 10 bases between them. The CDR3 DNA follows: TGTGCCAGCTCACCACCGACGACAAATTACAATGAGCAGTTCTTC. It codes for CASSPPTTNYNEQFF.

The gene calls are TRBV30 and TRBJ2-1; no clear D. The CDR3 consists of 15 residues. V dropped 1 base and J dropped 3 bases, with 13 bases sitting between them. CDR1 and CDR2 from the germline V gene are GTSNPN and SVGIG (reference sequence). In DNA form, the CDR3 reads TGTGCCTGGAGTGCTGACACCTCTTTCTACAATGAGCAGTTCTTC. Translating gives CAWSADTSFYNEQFF. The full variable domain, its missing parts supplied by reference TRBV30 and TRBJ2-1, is SQTIHQWPATLVQPVGSPLSLECTVEGTSNPNLYWYRQAAGRGLQLLFYSVGIGQISSEVPQNLSASRPQDRQFILSSKKLLLSDSGFYLCAWSADTSFYNEQFFGPGTRLTVL.

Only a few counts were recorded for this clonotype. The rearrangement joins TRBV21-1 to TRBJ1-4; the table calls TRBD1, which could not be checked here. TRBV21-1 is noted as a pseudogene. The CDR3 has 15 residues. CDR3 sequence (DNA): TGTGCCAGCAGCAAAGACGAGGGGCCTAATGAAAAACTGTTTTTT. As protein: CASSKDEGPNEKLFF.

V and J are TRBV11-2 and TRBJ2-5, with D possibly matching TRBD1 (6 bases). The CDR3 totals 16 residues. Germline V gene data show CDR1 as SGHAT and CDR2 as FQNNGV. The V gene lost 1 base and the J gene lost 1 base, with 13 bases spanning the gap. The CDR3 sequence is CASSLVRTAGQETQYF. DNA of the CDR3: TGTGCCAGCAGCTTAGTTCGGACAGCAGGCCAAGAGACCCAGTACTTC. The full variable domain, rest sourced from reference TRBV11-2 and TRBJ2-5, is EAGVAQSPRYKIIEKRQSVAFWCNPISGHATLYWYQQILGQGPKLLIQFQNNGVVDDSQLPKDRFSAERLKGVDSTLKIQPAKLEDSAVYLCASSLVRTAGQETQYFGPGTRLLVL.

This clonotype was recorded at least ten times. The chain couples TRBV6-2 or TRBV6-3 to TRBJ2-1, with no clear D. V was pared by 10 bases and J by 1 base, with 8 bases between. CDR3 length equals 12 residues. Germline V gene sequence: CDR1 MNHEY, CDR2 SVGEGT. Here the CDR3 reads CATADSYNEQFF. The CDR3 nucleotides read TGTGCCACCGCGGATTCCTACAATGAGCAGTTCTTC.

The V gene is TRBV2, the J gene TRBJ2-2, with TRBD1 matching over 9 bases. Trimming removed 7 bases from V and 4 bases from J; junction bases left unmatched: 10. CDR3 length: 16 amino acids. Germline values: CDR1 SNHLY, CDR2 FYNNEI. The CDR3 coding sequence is TGTGCCAGCAACATAATTACGGGACAGGGCACCGGGGAGCTGTTTTTT. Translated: CASNIITGQGTGELFF.

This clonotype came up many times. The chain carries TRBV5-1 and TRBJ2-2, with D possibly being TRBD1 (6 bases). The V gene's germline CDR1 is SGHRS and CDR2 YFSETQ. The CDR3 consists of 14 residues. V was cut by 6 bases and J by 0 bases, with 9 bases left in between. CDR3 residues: CASKRGTNTGELFF. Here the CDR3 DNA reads TGCGCCAGCAAGAGGGGGACGAACACCGGGGAGCTGTTTTTT. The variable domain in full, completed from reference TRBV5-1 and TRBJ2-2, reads KAGVTQTPRYLIKTRGQQVTLSCSPISGHRSVSWYQQTPGQGLQFLFEYFSETQRNKGNFPGRFSGRQFSNSRSEMNVSTLELGDSALYLCASKRGTNTGELFFGEGSRLTVL.

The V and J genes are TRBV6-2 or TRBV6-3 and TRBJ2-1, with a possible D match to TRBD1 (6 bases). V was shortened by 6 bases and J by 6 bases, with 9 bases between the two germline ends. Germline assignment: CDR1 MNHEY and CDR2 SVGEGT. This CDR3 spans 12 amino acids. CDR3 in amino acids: CASRPDSNEQFF. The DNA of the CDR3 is TGTGCCAGCAGACCGGACAGCAATGAGCAGTTCTTC.

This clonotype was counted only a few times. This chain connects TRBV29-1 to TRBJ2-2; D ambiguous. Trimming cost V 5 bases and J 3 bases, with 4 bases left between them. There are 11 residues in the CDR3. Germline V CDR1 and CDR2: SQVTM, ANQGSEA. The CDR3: CSVKHTGELFF. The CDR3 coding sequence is TGCAGCGTTAAACACACCGGGGAGCTGTTTTTT.

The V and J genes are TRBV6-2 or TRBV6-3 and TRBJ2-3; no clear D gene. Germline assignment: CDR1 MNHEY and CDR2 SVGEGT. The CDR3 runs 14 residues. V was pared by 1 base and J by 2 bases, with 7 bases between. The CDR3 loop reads CASSYFRNTDTQYF. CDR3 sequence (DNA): TGTGCCAGCAGTTACTTCAGAAACACAGATACGCAGTATTTT.

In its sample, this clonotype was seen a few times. The CDR3 bases are TGTGCCAGCAGTGGGGGACAGGGTGGCACCGGGGAGCTGTTTTTT. The encoded protein is CASSGGQGGTGELFF. The V call is TRBV2, the J call TRBJ2-2; 9 bases map to TRBD1. The germline CDR1 and CDR2 sequences are SNHLY and FYNNEI. The CDR3 contains 15 residues. V dropped 4 bases and J dropped 4; count of bases not matched to a gene: 4. The variable domain in full, completed from reference TRBV2 and TRBJ2-2, reads EPEVTQTPSHQVTQMGQEVILRCVPISNHLYFYWYRQILGQKVEFLVSFYNNEISEKSEIFDDQFSVERPDGSNFTLKIRSTKLEDSAMYFCASSGGQGGTGELFFGEGSRLTVL.

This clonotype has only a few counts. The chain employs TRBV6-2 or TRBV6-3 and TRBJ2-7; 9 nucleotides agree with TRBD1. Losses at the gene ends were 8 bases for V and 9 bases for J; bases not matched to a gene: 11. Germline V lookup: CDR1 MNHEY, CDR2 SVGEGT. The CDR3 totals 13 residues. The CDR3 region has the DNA TGTGCCAGCCAATGGACAGGGGCTACGGGGCAGTACTTC. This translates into CASQWTGATGQYF.

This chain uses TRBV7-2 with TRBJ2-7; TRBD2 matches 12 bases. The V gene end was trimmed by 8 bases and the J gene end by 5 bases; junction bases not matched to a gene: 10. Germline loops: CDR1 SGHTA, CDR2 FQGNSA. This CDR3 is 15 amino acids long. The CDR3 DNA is TGTGCCAGCGGACCCACTAGCGGGGGGTCCGACGAGCAGTACTTC. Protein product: CASGPTSGGSDEQYF.

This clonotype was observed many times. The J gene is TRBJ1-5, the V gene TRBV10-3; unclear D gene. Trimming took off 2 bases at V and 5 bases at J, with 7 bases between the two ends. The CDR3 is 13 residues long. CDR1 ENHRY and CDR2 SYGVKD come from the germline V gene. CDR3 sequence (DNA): TGTGCCATCAGTGAGGGGTCACATCAGCCCCAGCATTTT. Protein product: CAISEGSHQPQHF.

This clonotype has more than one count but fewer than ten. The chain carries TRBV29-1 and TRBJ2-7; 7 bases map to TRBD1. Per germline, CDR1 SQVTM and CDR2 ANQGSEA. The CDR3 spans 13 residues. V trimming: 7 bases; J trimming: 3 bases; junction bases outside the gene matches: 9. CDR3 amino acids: CSAQDRVGYEQYF. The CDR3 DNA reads TGCAGCGCCCAAGACAGGGTTGGCTACGAGCAGTACTTC.

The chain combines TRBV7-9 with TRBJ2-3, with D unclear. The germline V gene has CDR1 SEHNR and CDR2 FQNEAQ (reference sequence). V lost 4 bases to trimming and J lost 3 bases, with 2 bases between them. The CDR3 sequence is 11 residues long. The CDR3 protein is CASSWTDTQYF. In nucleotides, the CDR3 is TGTGCCAGCAGCTGGACAGATACGCAGTATTTT.

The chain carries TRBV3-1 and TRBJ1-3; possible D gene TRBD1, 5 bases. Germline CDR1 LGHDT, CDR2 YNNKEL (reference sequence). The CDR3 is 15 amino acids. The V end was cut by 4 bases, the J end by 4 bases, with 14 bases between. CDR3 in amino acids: CASSRDAVGGNTIYF. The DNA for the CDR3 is TGTGCCAGCAGCCGGGACGCCGTCGGAGGAAACACCATATATTTT.

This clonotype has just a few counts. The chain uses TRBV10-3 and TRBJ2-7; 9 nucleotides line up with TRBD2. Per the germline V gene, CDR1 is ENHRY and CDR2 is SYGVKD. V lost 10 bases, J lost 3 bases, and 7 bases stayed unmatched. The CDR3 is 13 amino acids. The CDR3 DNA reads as TGTGCCACCCTTCGGACTAGCGACTACGAGCAGTACTTC. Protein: CATLRTSDYEQYF.

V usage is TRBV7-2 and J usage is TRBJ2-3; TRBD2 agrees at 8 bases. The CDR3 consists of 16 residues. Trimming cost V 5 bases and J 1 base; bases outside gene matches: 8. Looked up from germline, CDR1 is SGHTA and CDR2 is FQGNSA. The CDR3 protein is CASSPVSGRGTDTQYF. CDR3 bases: TGTGCCAGCAGCCCGGTAAGCGGGAGAGGCACAGATACGCAGTATTTT.

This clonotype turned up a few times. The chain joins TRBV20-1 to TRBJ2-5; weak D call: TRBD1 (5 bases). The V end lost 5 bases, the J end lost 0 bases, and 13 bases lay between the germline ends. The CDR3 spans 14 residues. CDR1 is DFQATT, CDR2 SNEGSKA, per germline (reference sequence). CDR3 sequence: CSARLGRNQETQYF. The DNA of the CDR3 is TGCAGTGCTCGACTGGGGCGGAACCAAGAGACCCAGTACTTC.

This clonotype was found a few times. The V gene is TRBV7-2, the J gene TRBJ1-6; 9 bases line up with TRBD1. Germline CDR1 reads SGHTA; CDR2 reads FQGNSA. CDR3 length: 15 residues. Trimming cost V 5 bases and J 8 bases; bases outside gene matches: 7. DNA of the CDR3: TGTGCCAGCAGCAGACGGACAGGGGCGGATTCACCCCTCCACTTT. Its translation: CASSRRTGADSPLHF.